This T cell receptor beta chain was identified during a study of beta chain features in type 1 diabetes. Broader study findings: Patients with Type 1 diabetes showed moderately but significantly shorter TCRB CDR3s in all four CD4+ subsets. More deletions and fewer insertions at VDJ junctions were seen in type 1 diabetes patients.

Reverse transcribing all isolated RNA meant expressed TCRB transcripts were sequenced. The method was immunoSEQ multiplex PCR; TCRdb's version includes in-frame clones alone and lacks a portion of them. The sample has a few hundred thousand clones; about 15% are singletons. The ends were cut back, 5 bases at V and 5 bases at J, with 9 bases in the middle. Looked up from germline, CDR1 is SGHNT and CDR2 is YYREEE (reference sequence). The CDR3 consists of 12 residues. A note on this clone: Antigen unknown.

The chain recombines TRBV5-4 with TRBJ2-3, with no clear D. The receptor was derived from a man between 18 and 29 years old with type 1 diabetes. Sequencing input: naive CD4+ T cells from blood. In nucleotides, the CDR3 is TGTGCCAGCAGTATTGTGCGAGATACGCAGTATTTT. Protein sequence: CASSIVRDTQYF.